Listed below are T cell receptor beta chains from one sample, sequenced in a study of shared clonotypes between healthy human individuals. Produced via immunoSEQ multiplex PCR; TCRdb's table is partial and in-frame only. The repertoire has approximately 100,000 clones, around 68% of them found once; the top ten carry roughly 24%. The specimen sequenced was memory CD8+ T cells sorted from blood. These TCRs come from a woman aged 25 to 45 in good health. Both conserved end residues are part of each CDR3. Fields, in order: clone size, V gene, J gene, CDR3 protein. Clone size, where shown, is once, few, many, or a class for clones that have expanded.

clone_size: few
v_call: TRBV4-1
j_call: TRBJ2-1
cdr3_aa: CASSHVGGYDEQFF

clone_size: .
v_call: TRBV6-5
j_call: TRBJ2-3
cdr3_aa: CASSYSSLSSTDTQYF

clone_size: few
v_call: TRBV5-1
j_call: TRBJ2-2
cdr3_aa: CASSLAPGLAGGSGELFF

clone_size: .
v_call: TRBV6-5
j_call: TRBJ1-3
cdr3_aa: CASRSGQVGNTIYF

clone_size: many
v_call: TRBV6-1
j_call: TRBJ2-5
cdr3_aa: CASSEGQGAETQYF

clone_size: .
v_call: TRBV20-1
j_call: .
cdr3_aa: CTTGGYEQYF

clone_size: few
v_call: TRBV11-2
j_call: TRBJ1-1
cdr3_aa: CASSLDSPLNTEAFF

clone_size: .
v_call: TRBV6-1
j_call: TRBJ1-5
cdr3_aa: CASSESPNSNQPQHF

clone_size: .
v_call: TRBV28
j_call: TRBJ2-2
cdr3_aa: CASSPGTEGNSNTGELFF

clone_size: .
v_call: TRBV5-4
j_call: TRBJ2-3
cdr3_aa: CASSTGGSGLAGAADTQYF

clone_size: .
v_call: TRBV7-2
j_call: TRBJ1-1
cdr3_aa: CASSASTGNTEAFF